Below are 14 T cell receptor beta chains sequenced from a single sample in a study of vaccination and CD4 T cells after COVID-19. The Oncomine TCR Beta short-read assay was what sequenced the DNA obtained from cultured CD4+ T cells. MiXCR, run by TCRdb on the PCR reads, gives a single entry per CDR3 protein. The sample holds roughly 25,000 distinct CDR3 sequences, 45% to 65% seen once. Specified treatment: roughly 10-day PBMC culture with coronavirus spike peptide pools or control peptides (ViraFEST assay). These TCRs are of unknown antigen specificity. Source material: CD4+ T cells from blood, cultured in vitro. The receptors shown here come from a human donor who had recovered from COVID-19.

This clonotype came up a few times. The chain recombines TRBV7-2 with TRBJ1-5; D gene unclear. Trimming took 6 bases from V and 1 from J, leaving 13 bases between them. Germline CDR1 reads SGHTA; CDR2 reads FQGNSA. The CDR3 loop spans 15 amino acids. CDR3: CASSPQALSNQPQHF. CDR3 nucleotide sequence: TGTGCCAGCAGTCCCCAGGCCCTCAGCAATCAGCCCCAGCATTTT.

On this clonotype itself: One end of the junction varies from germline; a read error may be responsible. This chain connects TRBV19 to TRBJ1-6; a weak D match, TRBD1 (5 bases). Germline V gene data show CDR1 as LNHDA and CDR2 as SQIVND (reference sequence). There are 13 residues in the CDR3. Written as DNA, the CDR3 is TGTGACAGTAGTACAGGACCTAGGGCACCCCTCCACTTT. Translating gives CDSSTGPRAPLHF.

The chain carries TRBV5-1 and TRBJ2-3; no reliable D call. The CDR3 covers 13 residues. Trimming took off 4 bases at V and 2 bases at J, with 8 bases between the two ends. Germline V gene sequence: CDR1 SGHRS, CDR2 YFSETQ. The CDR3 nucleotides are TGCGCCAGCAGCCTCATCAACACAGATACGCAGTATTTT. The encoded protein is CASSLINTDTQYF.

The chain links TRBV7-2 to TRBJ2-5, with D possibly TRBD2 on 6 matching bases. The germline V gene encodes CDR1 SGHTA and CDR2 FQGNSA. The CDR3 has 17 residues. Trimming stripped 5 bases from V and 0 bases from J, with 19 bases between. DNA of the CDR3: TGTGCCAGCAGCCACCGGAGGGGCGGGATACACCAAGAGACCCAGTACTTC. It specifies CASSHRRGGIHQETQYF.

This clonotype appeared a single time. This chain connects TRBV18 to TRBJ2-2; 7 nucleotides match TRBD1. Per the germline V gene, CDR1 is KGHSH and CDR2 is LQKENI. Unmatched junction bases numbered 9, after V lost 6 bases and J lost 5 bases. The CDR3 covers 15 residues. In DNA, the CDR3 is TGTGCCAGCTCCCTGGACAGGCCGCGGACCGGGGAGCTGTTTTTT. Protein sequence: CASSLDRPRTGELFF.

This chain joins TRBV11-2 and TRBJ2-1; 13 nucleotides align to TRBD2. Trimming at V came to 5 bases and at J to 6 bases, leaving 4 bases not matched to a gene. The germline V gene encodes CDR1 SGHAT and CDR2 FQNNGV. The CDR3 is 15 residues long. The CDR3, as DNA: TGTGCCAGCAGCCCTCGGACTAGCGGGGGCAATGAGCAGTTCTTC. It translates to CASSPRTSGGNEQFF.

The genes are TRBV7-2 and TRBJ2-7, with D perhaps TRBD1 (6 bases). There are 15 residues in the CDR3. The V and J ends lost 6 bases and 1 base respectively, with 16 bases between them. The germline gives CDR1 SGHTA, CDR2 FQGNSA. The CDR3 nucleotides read TGTGCCAGCAGATATCGACAGGATCCTTCCTACGAGCAGTACTTC. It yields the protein CASRYRQDPSYEQYF.

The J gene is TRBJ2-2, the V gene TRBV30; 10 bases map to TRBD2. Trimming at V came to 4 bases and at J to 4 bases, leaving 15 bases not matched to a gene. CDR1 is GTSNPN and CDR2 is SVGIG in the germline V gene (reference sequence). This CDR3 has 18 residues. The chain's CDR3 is CAWMPEVLAGAGTGELFF. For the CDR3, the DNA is TGTGCCTGGATGCCCGAAGTGCTAGCGGGAGCAGGCACCGGGGAGCTGTTTTTT.

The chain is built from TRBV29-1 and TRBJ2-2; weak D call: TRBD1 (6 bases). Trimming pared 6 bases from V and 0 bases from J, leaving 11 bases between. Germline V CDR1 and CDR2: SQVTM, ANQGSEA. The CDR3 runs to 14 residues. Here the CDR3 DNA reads TGCAGCGTCGGACAGACGACGAACACCGGGGAGCTGTTTTTT. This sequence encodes CSVGQTTNTGELFF.

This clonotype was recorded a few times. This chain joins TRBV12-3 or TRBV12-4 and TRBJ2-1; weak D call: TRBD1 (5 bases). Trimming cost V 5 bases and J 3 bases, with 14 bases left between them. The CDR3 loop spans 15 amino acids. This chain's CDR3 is CASSTSRTNYNEQFF. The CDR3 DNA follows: TGTGCCAGCAGTACTTCCCGGACAAACTACAATGAGCAGTTCTTC.

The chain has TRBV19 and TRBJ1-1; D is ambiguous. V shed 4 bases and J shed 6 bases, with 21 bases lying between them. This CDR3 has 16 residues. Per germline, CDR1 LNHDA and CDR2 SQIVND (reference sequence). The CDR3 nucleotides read TGTGCCAGTAGTACCCCGATCCCCTCGGGGTCCTCTGAAGCTTTCTTT. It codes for CASSTPIPSGSSEAFF.

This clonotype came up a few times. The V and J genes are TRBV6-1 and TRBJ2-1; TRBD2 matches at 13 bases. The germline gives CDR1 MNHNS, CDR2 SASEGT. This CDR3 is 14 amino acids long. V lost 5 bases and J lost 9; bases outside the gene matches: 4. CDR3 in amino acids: CASSTGTSGTEQFF. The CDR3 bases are TGTGCCAGCAGTACGGGGACTAGCGGGACTGAGCAGTTCTTC.

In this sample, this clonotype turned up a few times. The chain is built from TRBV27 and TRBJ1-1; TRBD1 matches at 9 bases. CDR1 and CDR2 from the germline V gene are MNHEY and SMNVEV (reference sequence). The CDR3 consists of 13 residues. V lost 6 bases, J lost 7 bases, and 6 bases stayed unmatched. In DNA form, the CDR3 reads TGTGCCAGCAGCCGACAGGGGGTGGGTGAAGCTTTCTTT. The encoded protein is CASSRQGVGEAFF.

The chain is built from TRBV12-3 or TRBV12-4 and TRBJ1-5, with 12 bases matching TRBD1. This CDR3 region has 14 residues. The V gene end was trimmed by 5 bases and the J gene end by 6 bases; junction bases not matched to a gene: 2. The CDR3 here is CASSAGQGAQPQHF. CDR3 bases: TGTGCCAGCAGTGCGGGACAGGGGGCTCAGCCCCAGCATTTT.